These 19 T cell receptor beta chains were sequenced from one sample in a study of T cell repertoires in cytomegalovirus infection. These TCRs' antigens remain unknown. TCRdb itself ran the reads through MiXCR, one entry per CDR3 protein. This table has about 770,000 distinct CDR3 sequences, 29% appearing once. The sample in question was cultured CD8+ T cells from PBMCs, obtained from culture after CMV antigen stimulation. The receptors were gathered from a human donor in good health (CMV status not recorded). Some clones in this sample may be carry-over from other donors' samples.

This clonotype was seen a few times. The rearrangement joins TRBV7-9 to TRBJ2-1, with D unresolved. Trimming removed 3 bases from V and 9 bases from J, with 9 bases in between. The CDR3 has 12 amino acids. Per the germline V gene, CDR1 is SEHNR and CDR2 is FQNEAQ (reference sequence). CDR3 bases: TGTGCCAGCAGCTTTGGGGTCCGTGAGCAGTTCTTC. This gives the protein CASSFGVREQFF.

This clonotype was found a few times. The chain couples TRBV7-8 to TRBJ1-5, with D perhaps matching TRBD1 (5 bases). CDR1 and CDR2 (germline): SGHVS, FQNEAQ. CDR3 length equals 14 residues. V was cut by 6 bases and J by 4 bases, with 13 bases left in between. Written as DNA, the CDR3 is TGTGCCAGCAGACCTGGGGGGGAGAATCAGCCCCAGCATTTT. This gives the protein CASRPGGENQPQHF.

The chain is built from TRBV6-6 and TRBJ2-5; the D call may be TRBD1 or TRBD2 (6 bases each). Germline-derived CDR1 and CDR2 are MNHNY and SVGAGI (reference sequence). The V and J ends lost 7 bases and 5 bases respectively, with 20 bases between them. The CDR3 length is 15 residues. The CDR3, as DNA: TGTGCCAGCACACACTATAAGGGGGGCCCTGAGACCCAGTACTTC. It yields the protein CASTHYKGGPETQYF.

The table lists this clonotype with a few counts. The rearrangement uses TRBV7-8 and TRBJ2-7; tentatively, D is TRBD1 or TRBD2 (5 bases each). V lost 1 base and J lost 2, with 12 bases in between. The germline V gene has CDR1 SGHVS and CDR2 FQNEAQ. This CDR3 has 15 residues. In nucleotides, the CDR3 is TGTGCCAGCAGCTTAGACGCCGGGGCACCCTACGAGCAGTACTTC. Amino acid sequence: CASSLDAGAPYEQYF.

This chain joins TRBV20-1 and TRBJ1-2; tentatively, D is TRBD1 (5 bases). The V end lost 3 bases, the J end lost 4 bases, and 15 bases lay between the germline ends. Germline V gene lookup returns CDR1 DFQATT and CDR2 SNEGSKA (reference sequence). This CDR3 comprises 14 residues. As DNA, the CDR3 is TGCAGTGCTAGGGGGACGCTGGAGCCCTATGGCTACACCTTC. It encodes CSARGTLEPYGYTF.

Many counts were recorded for this clonotype. The V and J genes are TRBV7-6 and TRBJ2-5; either TRBD1 or TRBD2 may fit D (5 bases each). Germline V gene lookup returns CDR1 SGHVS and CDR2 FNYEAQ. The CDR3 loop spans 16 amino acids. Trimming left V 3 bases short and J 6 bases short, with 20 bases between. CDR3 bases: TGTGCCAGCAGCTTGGGGCAGGATGGACTCGGGCAGACCCAGTACTTC. This codes for CASSLGQDGLGQTQYF.

The rearrangement joins TRBV19 to TRBJ1-2; the match to TRBD1 covers 10 bases. This CDR3 is 13 amino acids long. The junction had 3 bases not matched to a gene; V was cut back by 3 bases and J by 8 bases. The germline CDR1 and CDR2 sequences are LNHDA and SQIVND (reference sequence). In DNA form, the CDR3 reads TGTGCCAGTAGTATGGGGACAGGGGAAGGCTACACCTTC. This translates into CASSMGTGEGYTF.

The CDR3 here is CASSPRGNYEQYV. In nucleotides, the CDR3 is TGTGCCAGCAGCCCCAGGGGAAACTACGAGCAGTACGTC. The chain has TRBV12-3 or TRBV12-4 and TRBJ2-7; possibly TRBD1 for D (6 bases). Trimming removed 6 bases at V and 3 bases at J, with 12 bases between. This CDR3 region has 13 residues.

This clonotype was seen only a few times. The V gene is TRBV19, the J gene TRBJ2-3; tentatively, D is TRBD1 (6 bases). The CDR3 runs to 17 residues. Germline CDR1 reads LNHDA; CDR2 reads SQIVND (reference sequence). V was cut by 5 bases and J by 1 base, with 19 bases left in between. The CDR3 reads CASSSPGHLRRTDTQYF. In DNA form, the CDR3 reads TGTGCCAGTAGTTCTCCGGGACATCTAAGACGCACAGATACGCAGTATTTT.

This clonotype was counted ten times or more. This chain's CDR3 is CASSPTADTQYF. CDR3 bases: TGTGCCAGCAGTCCCACAGCGGATACGCAGTATTTT. This rearrangement joins TRBV2 to TRBJ2-3; D call uncertain. Germline CDR1 is SNHLY and CDR2 is FYNNEI. Trimming cost V 5 bases and J 6 bases, with 9 bases left between them. The CDR3 is 12 amino acids.

This clonotype appeared a few times. The chain has TRBV27 and TRBJ1-2, with no clear D. The length of the CDR3 is 13 residues. Trimming shortened V by 7 bases and J by 4 bases, and 13 bases separated the two germline ends. Germline V gene data show CDR1 as MNHEY and CDR2 as SMNVEV (reference sequence). For the CDR3, the DNA is TGTGCCAGCACCGTGGGTAAAATCTATGGCTACACCTTC. Its translation is CASTVGKIYGYTF.

This chain uses TRBV7-6 with TRBJ2-7; 8 positions match TRBD1. Germline V lookup: CDR1 SGHVS, CDR2 FNYEAQ. The V gene end was trimmed by 5 bases and the J gene end by 6 bases; junction bases not matched to a gene: 3. CDR3 size: 12 residues. CDR3: CASSRTGREQYV. CDR3 coding DNA: TGTGCCAGCAGCCGGACAGGGCGCGAGCAGTACGTC.

The rearrangement links TRBV12-3 or TRBV12-4 to TRBJ1-2; 8 nucleotides align to TRBD1. CDR3 length: 12 residues. V lost 5 bases and J lost 14; bases outside the gene matches: 10. The CDR3 loop is CASSTDREKYTF. The CDR3 DNA follows: TGTGCCAGCAGTACGGACAGGGAAAAGTATACCTTC.

This rearrangement joins TRBV7-9 to TRBJ1-1, with 9 bases matching TRBD1. CDR1 is SEHNR and CDR2 is FQNEAQ in the germline V gene (reference sequence). V shed 3 bases, J shed 3 bases, and the junction held 5 bases outside the gene matches. CDR3 length equals 15 residues. This CDR3 is CASSFLQGAYTEAFF. CDR3 DNA: TGTGCCAGCAGCTTCCTACAGGGGGCTTACACTGAAGCTTTCTTT.

The chain joins TRBV12-3 or TRBV12-4 to TRBJ1-5, with 7 positions matching TRBD1. V shed 4 bases and J 0 bases; nucleotides not matched to a gene: 9. The CDR3 has 17 amino acids. This CDR3 reads CASSYPTGTYSNQPQHF. The CDR3 DNA follows: TGTGCCAGCAGTTACCCGACAGGGACCTATAGCAATCAGCCCCAGCATTTT.

The gene calls are TRBV27 and TRBJ2-3; D ambiguous. The germline CDR1 and CDR2 sequences are MNHEY and SMNVEV (reference sequence). The CDR3 length is 14 residues. Trimming took off 3 bases at V and 0 bases at J, with 7 bases between the two ends. This CDR3 reads CASSFTASTDTQYF. The DNA of the CDR3 is TGTGCCAGCAGTTTTACAGCGAGCACAGATACGCAGTATTTT.

This clonotype was picked up many times. The rearrangement links TRBV7-6 to TRBJ2-7; 10 bases line up with TRBD2. With V trimmed by 3 bases and J by 3 bases, 2 bases remained unmatched. Germline-derived CDR1 and CDR2 are SGHVS and FNYEAQ. The CDR3 is made up of 14 amino acids. CDR3 sequence reads: CASSFTSGDYEQYF. CDR3 DNA: TGTGCCAGCAGCTTTACTAGCGGGGACTACGAGCAGTACTTC.

This clonotype has only a few counts. The chain employs TRBV11-2 and TRBJ2-2; D is perhaps TRBD2 (6 bases). V was shortened by 4 bases and J by 3 bases, with 15 bases between the two germline ends. Germline V lookup: CDR1 SGHAT, CDR2 FQNNGV. The CDR3 consists of 16 residues. The CDR3, as DNA: TGTGCCAGCAGCTCTAGCGATAACTCGTACACCGGGGAGCTGTTTTTT. Protein product: CASSSSDNSYTGELFF.

The chain recombines TRBV5-6 with TRBJ1-1; D perhaps matches TRBD1 (6 bases). CDR3 length equals 13 residues. Germline V gene data show CDR1 as SGHDT and CDR2 as YYEEEE. V shed 4 bases and J shed 7 bases, with 14 bases lying between them. This chain's CDR3 is CASSNREGNEAFF. CDR3 DNA sequence: TGTGCCAGCAGCAACAGGGAAGGGAATGAAGCTTTCTTT.